This T cell receptor (beta chain) emerged from a study of blood T cell repertoires in COVID-19. This clone was picked up one time. Methods used by the authors: Reference gene primers were amplified, and this amplification served to estimate nucleated cell counts. Assay used: immunoSEQ multiplex PCR; TCRdb lists only in-frame clones, some missing. V, J and clone size derive from that table, while D and trimming were established from the DNA sequence. The data hold roughly 100,000 clones, with 91% observed a single time. This clonotype was obtained from a man younger than 30 with acute or convalescent COVID-19. The sample comprised peripheral blood.

CDR3 coding DNA: TGTGCCAGCAGCTTTTCCCGCTCTTTAGCGGGGGTAGATACGCAGTATTTT. Amino acids: CASSFSRSLAGVDTQYF. The chain links TRBV5-4 to TRBJ2-3, with 9 bases lining up with TRBD2. Germline CDR1 and CDR2: SGHNT and YYREEE (reference sequence). The CDR3 consists of 17 residues. V lost 2 bases to trimming and J lost 5 bases; unmatched junction nucleotides: 12.